This TCR beta chain was recovered during a study of blood T cell repertoires in COVID-19. Method: immunoSEQ multiplex PCR; TCRdb's copy keeps in-frame clones and lacks some. The sample includes roughly 170,000 clones, around 82% of them seen just once. Participant ages covered roughly 18 to 89 years across about two dozen US areas. CDR3 size: 15 residues. Trimming removed 2 bases from V and 7 bases from J, with 15 bases in between. Germline-derived CDR1 and CDR2 are MRHNA and SNTAGT. The V and J genes are TRBV6-4 and TRBJ2-1; TRBD1 is a possible D gene (6 bases). This clonotype was obtained from a man aged 55 to 70 who had recovered from COVID-19. The sample was PBMCs or T cells enriched from blood (not recorded which). The CDR3 region has the DNA TGTGCCAGCAGTGACGGTGGACAGCCAAAGAATGAGCAGTTCTTC. Residues: CASSDGGQPKNEQFF.